This is a list of T cell receptor beta chains from one sample in a study of robustness of blood B and T cell sequencing. Via MiXCR, TCRdb re-called the PCR reads, giving one row per CDR3 protein. The table includes about 2,000 distinct CDR3 sequences, around 70% detected once. The sample consisted of peripheral blood. The receptors were gathered from a human donor in good health. Both conserved end residues are part of each CDR3. The order of the fields is J gene, V gene, CDR3 length, CDR3 protein.

TRBJ1-1,TRBV12-5,17,CASGLGVFVTSSTEAFF
TRBJ1-5,TRBV7-7,16,CASSSRTGASNQPQHF
TRBJ2-3,TRBV20-1,14,CSANDRGFTDTQYF
TRBJ1-2,TRBV9,15,CASSVGPTRNYGYTF
TRBJ2-7,TRBV7-3,14,CASSLTRDSYEQYF
TRBJ1-5,TRBV12-3/TRBV12-4,15,CASSLGGTPNQPQHF
TRBJ1-2,TRBV30,14,CAWSKGASGYGYTF
TRBJ1-5,TRBV12-3/TRBV12-4,12,CASSLRGQPQHF
TRBJ2-7,TRBV13,12,CASSRDGGEQYF
TRBJ2-7,TRBV7-2,15,CASSSWTSGSYEQYF
TRBJ2-1,TRBV3-1,22,CASSQVDVSWELGQGLTSEQFF
TRBJ1-1,TRBV4-1,15,CASSQGSPGNTEAFF
TRBJ2-2,TRBV24-1,14,CATSDQDIRGELFF
TRBJ1-1,TRBV6-5,14,CASSYTTLSTEAFF
TRBJ1-2,TRBV6-2/TRBV6-3,13,CASSNRENYGYTF
TRBJ1-2,TRBV20-1,11,CSALREYGYTF
TRBJ2-7,TRBV2,15,CASKSSLAGSYEQYF
TRBJ1-4,TRBV5-1,15,CASSLVGAQGEKLFF
TRBJ2-1,TRBV28,15,CASTPLAGAYNEQFF
TRBJ2-2,TRBV29-1,14,CSAPKGTGTGELFF
TRBJ1-1,TRBV13,14,CASSLGTGHTEAFF
TRBJ2-1,TRBV7-8,18,CASSLALSGGALYNEQFF
TRBJ2-6,TRBV30,16,CAEGKAANSGANVLTF
TRBJ1-2,TRBV5-1,14,CASSPDGTNYGYTF
TRBJ1-1,TRBV3-1,14,CASSQGDSSSEAFF
TRBJ2-2,TRBV7-8,15,CASSIRGRGTGELFF
TRBJ1-6,TRBV10-1,20,CASSWAFPGQGPTYNSPLHF
TRBJ2-2,TRBV28,22,CASSLFRGYTGTGAINTGELFF
TRBJ2-7,TRBV4-1,15,CASSQDPGLMYEQYF
TRBJ2-1,TRBV19,15,CASKSSGAAYNEQFF
TRBJ2-1,TRBV24-1,16,CATSGREGQGSYEQFF
TRBJ1-1,TRBV15,16,CATSRDYSGRGAEAFF
TRBJ2-7,TRBV5-8,13,CASSLGPAGAQYF
TRBJ2-7,TRBV6-2/TRBV6-3,12,CASSYRVGEQYF
TRBJ2-7,TRBV6-5,20,CASSYSPGGGALKVVDEQYF
TRBJ2-3,TRBV24-1,12,CATSVHTDTQYF
TRBJ2-3,TRBV11-1,13,CASSSHITDTQYF
TRBJ2-7,TRBV6-1,15,CASRPIEVGLYEQYF
TRBJ1-2,TRBV7-7,15,CASSFPLAGDYGYTF
TRBJ1-2,TRBV11-1,11,CASSQGWGYTF
TRBJ2-1,TRBV11-2,14,CASSPPRDNNEQFF
TRBJ2-7,TRBV7-8,14,CASSSPMSSYEQYF